A selection of T cell receptor beta chains follows, all from one sample in a study of regulatory T cells in long-lasting Graves disease. TCRdb processed the multiplex PCR reads anew with MiXCR; each CDR3 protein has one entry. The sample shows 350,000 to 450,000 distinct CDR3 sequences, roughly 23% of them seen only once. This sample comprised peripheral blood mononuclear cells (PBMCs), obtained when the disease was refractory, from a patient treated with antithyroid drugs. These receptors were obtained from a female donor with Graves disease. The CDR3 runs from the conserved cysteine through the conserved F or W. The D gene is left open where the match is weak. Rows may omit the clone size; those that give it use once, few, many or a size class.

V	D	size	J	DNA	CDR3
TRBV2	TRBD1	many	TRBJ1-1	TGTGCCAGCAGCAAAGACAGGGGGCTTCCTGAAGCTTTCTTT	CASSKDRGLPEAFF
TRBV9	TRBD2	many	TRBJ2-1	TGTGCCAGCAGCGTAGCTACGGGACTAGCGGGATCGAGCTCCTACAATGAGCAGTTCTTC	CASSVATGLAGSSSYNEQFF
TRBV6-5	.	many	TRBJ1-1	TGTGCCAGCAGTTACTCGTATGAGAACACTGAAGCTTTCTTT	CASSYSYENTEAFF
TRBV9	.	.	TRBJ2-3	TGTGCCAGCAGCCCCACAGGGCGAGGGTCAGATACGCAGTATTTT	CASSPTGRGSDTQYF
TRBV27	TRBD2	.	TRBJ2-7	TGTGCCAGCAGGATCTCGGCCGGGACTAGCTCCCTCGAGCAGTACTTC	CASRISAGTSSLEQYF
TRBV20-1	.	few	TRBJ1-6	TGCAGTGCTAGGATTGAGGACCGGGCAAGGAATTCACCCCTCCACTTT	CSARIEDRARNSPLHF
TRBV27	.	many	TRBJ1-6	TGTGCCAGCAGCAGAGGGGCCGAGAATTCACCCCTCCACTTT	CASSRGAENSPLHF
TRBV19	.	few	TRBJ1-2	TGTGCCAGTAGTCGACAGCCCTCCTATGGCTACACCTTC	CASSRQPSYGYTF
TRBV7-9	TRBD1	few	TRBJ1-4	TGTGCCAGCAGCCTACTGACAGGGATGGTTGAAAAACTGTTTTTT	CASSLLTGMVEKLFF
TRBV6-5	TRBD1	many	TRBJ1-5	TGTGCCAGCAGTTCAGGGGGCCGTCAGCCCCAGCATTTT	CASSSGGRQPQHF
TRBV28	.	many	TRBJ2-7	TGTGCCAGCAGATATGGGACCTCCAAGTCCCCCTACGAGCAGTACTTC	CASRYGTSKSPYEQYF
TRBV11-2	TRBD2	few	TRBJ2-7	TGTGCCAGCAGCTTAGTCAGGGCTAGCGGCTCCTACGAGCAGTACTTC	CASSLVRASGSYEQYF
TRBV19	.	.	TRBJ1-1	TGTGCCAGTAGTCTAAGTTTGGCGGCTGGAGCTTTCTTT	CASSLSLAAGAFF
TRBV20-1	.	.	TRBJ2-7	TGCAGTGCTCCACAGGGACTGGATAGATACGAGCAGTACTTC	CSAPQGLDRYEQYF
TRBV15	.	few	TRBJ2-7	TGTGCCACCAGCAGAGAAGCATGGGGTCCCGCATACTACGAGCAGTACTTC	CATSREAWGPAYYEQYF
TRBV19	.	.	TRBJ2-2	TGTGCCAGTAGTCTTCGACAGGCCGGGGAGCTGTTTTTT	CASSLRQAGELFF
TRBV20-1	.	few	TRBJ2-1	TGCAGTGCAAGGTACAGGGATTATGAGCAGTTCTTC	CSARYRDYEQFF